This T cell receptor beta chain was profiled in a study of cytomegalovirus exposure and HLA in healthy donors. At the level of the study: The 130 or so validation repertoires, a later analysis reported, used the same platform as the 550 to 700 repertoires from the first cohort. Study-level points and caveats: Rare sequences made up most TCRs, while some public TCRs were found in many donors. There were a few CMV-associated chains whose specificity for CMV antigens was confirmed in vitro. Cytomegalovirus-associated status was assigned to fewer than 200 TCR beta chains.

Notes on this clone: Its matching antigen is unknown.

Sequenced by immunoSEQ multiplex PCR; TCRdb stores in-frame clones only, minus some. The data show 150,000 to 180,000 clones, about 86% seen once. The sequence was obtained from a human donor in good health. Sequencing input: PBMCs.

For the CDR3, the DNA is TGTGCCAGCAGCCGTGACTCGCACACTGAAGCTTTCTTT. Its protein is CASSRDSHTEAFF. The chain carries TRBV5-4 and TRBJ1-1, with D hard to call. The germline CDR1 and CDR2 sequences are SGHNT and YYREEE (reference sequence). This CDR3 has 13 residues. The germline V and J ends were trimmed by 4 bases and 3 bases, with 10 bases remaining between them.